These 29 T cell receptor beta chains were all obtained from the same sample, sequenced in a study of blood T cell repertoires in COVID-19. Repertoires were generated with immunoSEQ multiplex PCR, while TCRdb's copy carries only in-frame clones and drops some. The sample has nearly 55,000 clones, 60% to 85% seen once. Sequencing input: peripheral blood. The receptors derive from a human donor with active or convalescent COVID-19. The donor label of this sample is uncertain.

This clone was counted a single time. The chain recombines TRBV24-1 with TRBJ2-7; the match to TRBD2 covers 8 bases. The trim removed 5 bases at V and 5 bases at J, leaving 25 bases unmatched. In germline, CDR1 is KGHDR, CDR2 SFDVKD. This CDR3 has 20 amino acids. The CDR3 is CATSVPPPTALADVLNEQYF. The DNA of the CDR3 is TGTGCCACCAGTGTACCTCCACCGACAGCACTAGCGGATGTCCTGAACGAGCAGTACTTC.

The chain links TRBV28 to TRBJ1-2; no definite D call. Germline CDR1 is MDHEN and CDR2 is SYDVKM. Trimming removed 1 base at V and 8 bases at J, with 14 bases between. The CDR3 has 14 residues. The CDR3 region is CASSLSRTTGGYTF. The CDR3 nucleotides are TGTGCCAGCAGTTTATCCCGCACGACGGGGGGCTACACCTTC.

The chain recombines TRBV19 with TRBJ1-2; D not certain. Germline V gene lookup returns CDR1 LNHDA and CDR2 SQIVND (reference sequence). This CDR3 spans 13 amino acids. V dropped 8 bases and J dropped 0 bases, with 10 bases sitting between them. Written as DNA, the CDR3 is TGTGCCAGTGGAGACTTAACTAACTATGGCTACACCTTC. Translation: CASGDLTNYGYTF.

CDR3 loop: CASSLVNPYEQYF. CDR3 DNA sequence: TGTGCCAGCAGTCTAGTGAACCCCTACGAGCAGTACTTC. This chain links TRBV6-5 with TRBJ2-7, with D unresolved. V lost 5 bases and J lost 2, with 10 bases in between. CDR3 size: 13 residues. Germline CDR1 and CDR2: MNHEY and SVGAGI.

The V and J genes are TRBV27 and TRBJ2-1, with TRBD2 matching over 7 bases. The CDR3 length is 17 residues. The V and J ends lost 5 bases and 2 bases, in that order; junction bases with no gene match: 12. Germline loops: CDR1 MNHEY, CDR2 SMNVEV (reference sequence). As DNA, the CDR3 is TGTGCCAGCAGTCCCCCTTTCCGGCTAGCGGCCTACAATGAGCAGTTCTTC. Translation: CASSPPFRLAAYNEQFF.

This chain uses TRBV6-4 with TRBJ2-1; D is possibly TRBD1 (5 bases). Germline V gives CDR1 MRHNA, CDR2 SNTAGT. Trimming stripped 3 bases from V and 2 bases from J, with 5 bases between. The CDR3 covers 13 residues. The CDR3 protein is CASSEDTYNEQFF. CDR3 in DNA: TGTGCCAGCAGTGAGGACACCTACAATGAGCAGTTCTTC.

The chain has TRBV7-3 and TRBJ2-3; 7 nucleotides match TRBD2. The CDR3 loop spans 17 amino acids. V shed 0 bases, J shed 1 base, and the junction held 7 bases outside the gene matches. The germline gives CDR1 SGHTA, CDR2 FQGTGA. The DNA of the CDR3 is TGTGCCAGCAGCTTAACGCTTTCTAGCGGCCGCACAGATACGCAGTATTTT. Translated, it gives CASSLTLSSGRTDTQYF.

J is TRBJ1-4 and V is TRBV6-5; no clear D gene. The CDR3 consists of 14 residues. Trimming pared 6 bases from V and 2 bases from J, leaving 10 bases between. Germline V gene lookup returns CDR1 MNHEY and CDR2 SVGAGI. The CDR3 coding sequence is TGTGCCAGCAGGCCCGCCAGGACTAATGAAAAACTGTTTTTT. Protein sequence: CASRPARTNEKLFF.

The J gene is TRBJ2-7, the V gene TRBV4-1, with 10 bases identical to TRBD2. CDR1 and CDR2 (germline): MGHRA, YSYEKL. This CDR3 comprises 16 residues. V was clipped by 0 bases and J by 3 bases; unmatched bases: 5. For the CDR3, the DNA is TGCGCCAGCAGCCAAGATCCTAGCGGGAGATTCTACGAGCAGTACTTC. It translates to CASSQDPSGRFYEQYF.

The chain has TRBV5-1 and TRBJ1-2; 7 bases align to TRBD1. Germline CDR1 reads SGHRS; CDR2 reads YFSETQ. V shed 4 bases and J 0 bases; nucleotides not matched to a gene: 6. The CDR3 is 15 amino acids. CDR3 sequence (DNA): TGCGCCAGCAGCGTATACAGGGGAGCTAACTATGGCTACACCTTC. It yields the protein CASSVYRGANYGYTF.

This chain links TRBV11-1 with TRBJ2-7; a possible D gene is TRBD2 (6 bases). The CDR3 extends over 15 amino acids. V was cut by 4 bases and J by 6 bases, with 19 bases left in between. CDR1 and CDR2 (germline): SGHAT, FQDESV (reference sequence). The chain's CDR3 is CASSSRGIRALEQYF. The CDR3 nucleotides read TGTGCCAGCAGCTCCCGCGGGATTCGCGCGCTCGAGCAGTACTTC.

The CDR3 sequence is CAAPSGSRYEQYF. CDR3 DNA: TGTGCAGCACCTTCGGGGAGCAGGTACGAGCAGTACTTC. V usage is TRBV3-1 (or the pseudogene TRBV3-2) and J usage is TRBJ2-7, with D perhaps matching TRBD2 (5 bases). CDR3 size: 13 residues. The germline V gene encodes CDR1 LGHDT and CDR2 YNNKEL (reference sequence).

The chain combines TRBV3-1 (or the pseudogene TRBV3-2) with TRBJ2-7; the D gene is possibly TRBD2 (5 bases). Germline loops: CDR1 LGHDT, CDR2 YNNKEL (reference sequence). The CDR3 totals 13 residues. Trimming pared 2 bases from V and 6 bases from J, leaving 11 bases between. The CDR3 nucleotides read TGTGCCAGCAGCCAATTCACGGCGGGCGAGCAGTACTTC. Protein: CASSQFTAGEQYF.

The rearrangement joins TRBV27 to TRBJ1-4; D gene ambiguous. There are 16 residues in the CDR3. CDR1 and CDR2 from the germline V gene are MNHEY and SMNVEV (reference sequence). The germline V and J ends were trimmed by 4 bases and 5 bases, with 17 bases remaining between them. The CDR3 DNA follows: TGTGCCAGCAGTTATCCTGCTGGGGAGGAGAATGAAAAACTGTTTTTT. Its protein product is CASSYPAGEENEKLFF.

Only a few counts were recorded for this clone. V and J are TRBV11-3 and TRBJ2-7; 9 nucleotides agree with TRBD2. This CDR3 contains 13 residues. Germline CDR1 and CDR2: SGHNT and YENEEA. V was clipped by 3 bases and J by 6 bases; unmatched bases: 3. The CDR3 loop reads CASSFSGSSEQYF. As DNA, the CDR3 is TGTGCCAGCAGCTTTAGCGGGAGTTCCGAGCAGTACTTC. Full variable domain (outside the CDR3, taken from reference TRBV11-3 and TRBJ2-7): EAGVVQSPRYKIIEKKQPVAFWCNPISGHNTLYWYLQNLGQGPELLIRYENEEAVDDSQLPKDRFSAERLKGVDSTLKIQPAELGDSAVYLCASSFSGSSEQYFGPGTRLTVT.

The chain carries TRBV24-1 and TRBJ1-2; 8 bases are shared with TRBD1. The CDR3 covers 17 residues. The junction had 12 bases not matched to a gene; V was cut back by 1 base and J by 6 bases. The germline V gene has CDR1 KGHDR and CDR2 SFDVKD. CDR3 loop: CATSDFGRTGSIDGYTF. In DNA form, the CDR3 reads TGTGCCACCAGTGATTTCGGGCGGACAGGGAGTATTGATGGCTACACCTTC.

About this clone: Germline is not matched at one junction end, which may reflect a read error. CDR3 in DNA: TGTGCCAGCATTCCCTCTGCGGGAGCATCCTCCGAGCAGTACTTC. Its protein product is CASIPSAGASSEQYF. This chain links TRBV27 with TRBJ2-7; 7 positions match TRBD2. This CDR3 contains 15 residues. Germline V gene sequence: CDR1 MNHEY, CDR2 SMNVEV (reference sequence).

This sequence joins TRBV5-1 and TRBJ1-4; TRBD1 is a possible D gene (6 bases). Germline V gene lookup returns CDR1 SGHRS and CDR2 YFSETQ. This CDR3 region has 18 residues. V shed 0 bases and J shed 2 bases, with 17 bases lying between them. DNA of the CDR3: TGCGCCAGCAGCTTGGCCTTGGGCAGGGGTAGCACTAATGAAAAACTGTTTTTT. It encodes CASSLALGRGSTNEKLFF.

This clone counts as medium-sized. The CDR3 bases are TGCAGCGCTGAGGGACTAGTGGGCAATGAGCAGTTCTTC. This sequence encodes CSAEGLVGNEQFF. This chain uses TRBV29-1 with TRBJ2-1; 8 bases map to TRBD2. Per the germline V gene, CDR1 is SQVTM and CDR2 is ANQGSEA. V dropped 7 bases and J dropped 6; count of bases not matched to a gene: 8. The CDR3 has 13 residues.

The chain couples TRBV7-9 to TRBJ1-2; 11 bases fit TRBD1. Germline V gives CDR1 SEHNR, CDR2 FQNEAQ (reference sequence). This CDR3 contains 15 residues. The trim removed 5 bases at V and 8 bases at J, leaving 10 bases unmatched. This chain's CDR3 is CASSLPTDRGLGYTF. In nucleotides, the CDR3 is TGTGCCAGCAGCCTCCCCACGGACAGGGGGCTAGGCTACACCTTC.

This clone was detected once. The chain employs TRBV10-2 and TRBJ1-5; D call uncertain. The CDR3 is made up of 14 amino acids. Trimming removed 6 bases from V and 5 bases from J, with 14 bases in between. The germline gives CDR1 WSHSY, CDR2 SAAADI. CDR3 region: CASSLRNPDQPQHF. CDR3 sequence (DNA): TGCGCCAGCAGCCTCAGGAATCCGGATCAGCCCCAGCATTTT.

The chain joins TRBV4-3 to TRBJ2-3; 7 bases match TRBD2. Trimming removed 0 bases from V and 14 bases from J; junction bases left unmatched: 11. The CDR3 length is 14 residues. Germline V gene data show CDR1 as LGHNA and CDR2 as YSLEER. CDR3 nucleotides: TGCGCCAGCAGCCAAGATAGCGTGGCGGGAGAAGTGTATTTT. Protein product: CASSQDSVAGEVYF.

The chain couples TRBV7-3 to TRBJ2-6, with 7 bases aligning to TRBD2. V shed 4 bases and J 0 bases; nucleotides not matched to a gene: 12. This CDR3 is built from 19 residues. Germline assignment: CDR1 SGHTA and CDR2 FQGTGA. The CDR3 DNA sequence: TGTGCCAGCAGCTCGTGGGGGGGACGGACTAGCTCTGGGGCCAACGTCCTGACTTTC. It is translated as CASSSWGGRTSSGANVLTF. The full variable domain, its missing parts supplied by reference TRBV7-3 and TRBJ2-6, is GAGVSQTPSNKVTEKGKYVELRCDPISGHTALYWYRQSLGQGPEFLIYFQGTGAADDSGLPNDRFFAVRPEGSVSTLKIQRTERGDSAVYLCASSSWGGRTSSGANVLTFGAGSRLTVL.

The genes are TRBV27 and TRBJ2-2; 8 bases match TRBD2. Germline-derived CDR1 and CDR2 are MNHEY and SMNVEV (reference sequence). V was pared by 2 bases and J by 3 bases, with 8 bases of the junction left unmatched. The CDR3 has 17 amino acids. The CDR3, as DNA: TGTGCCAGCAGTTTACTCTCCGGGGGGGGCTACACCGGGGAGCTGTTTTTT. Its protein is CASSLLSGGGYTGELFF.

This clone was recorded many times. Other nucleotide sequences from this sample produce the same CDR3. The chain recombines TRBV7-2 with TRBJ2-1, with 9 positions matching TRBD1. Germline CDR1 and CDR2: SGHTA and FQGNSA. This CDR3 is built from 15 residues. V was clipped by 3 bases and J by 7 bases; unmatched bases: 7. CDR3 nucleotide sequence: TGTGCCAGCAGCTTTGGACAGGGGACCGGTAATGAGCAGTTCTTC. Protein sequence: CASSFGQGTGNEQFF.

The rearrangement links TRBV6-2 or TRBV6-3 to TRBJ2-7; TRBD2 matches at 11 bases. CDR1 MNHEY and CDR2 SVGEGT come from the germline V gene. This CDR3 has 16 amino acids. V lost 2 bases to trimming and J lost 4 bases; unmatched junction nucleotides: 7. CDR3 coding DNA: TGTGCCAGCAGTTACGTTAGCGGGAGGGCCGTTTACGAGCAGTACTTC. This sequence encodes CASSYVSGRAVYEQYF.

The chain has TRBV6-5 and TRBJ1-1; the D gene is possibly TRBD1 (6 bases). Trimming removed 6 bases at V and 4 bases at J, with 18 bases between. Germline CDR1 MNHEY, CDR2 SVGAGI. The CDR3 loop spans 15 amino acids. The CDR3 protein is CASSTTALGATEAFF. CDR3 in DNA: TGTGCCAGCAGCACTACAGCTTTGGGGGCCACTGAAGCTTTCTTT.

This rearrangement joins TRBV12-3 or TRBV12-4 to TRBJ2-5; no clear D. V shed 2 bases and J shed 2 bases, with 6 bases lying between them. This CDR3 has 13 amino acids. The CDR3 reads CASSLLNQETQYF. The CDR3 bases are TGTGCCAGCAGTTTACTAAATCAAGAGACCCAGTACTTC.

This clone was counted once. The J gene is TRBJ1-5, the V gene TRBV18, with D unresolved. Germline lookup yields CDR1 KGHSH and CDR2 LQKENI. With 6 bases removed from V and 8 bases from J, the gap between germline ends came to 11 bases. The CDR3 has 12 residues. CDR3 region: CASSRGGKPQHF. The DNA of the CDR3 is TGTGCCAGCTCGCGAGGAGGAAAGCCCCAGCATTTT.